The source of this TCR beta chain is a study of CD4+ T cells in melanoma. Study-level points and caveats: Reportedly, melanoma neoantigen-specific CD4+ T cells showed varied differentiation states. A reported correlation linked neoantigen-specific CD4+ T cells to CD8+, macrophage and B cell function.

Germline CDR1 SGHDT, CDR2 YYEEEE. Trimming cost V 3 bases and J 1 base, with 8 bases left between them. The CDR3 totals 13 residues. Measured with immunoSEQ multiplex PCR; TCRdb has only the in-frame clones, and not every one. The sample includes roughly 140,000 clones, over 90% of them seen just once. As to this clone: The antigen remains undetermined.

The sequence was collected from a human donor with melanoma. This rearrangement joins TRBV5-6 to TRBJ2-7; D unclear. CDR3 sequence reads: CASSSDLSYEQYF. The DNA for the CDR3 is TGTGCCAGCAGCTCAGACTTATCCTACGAGCAGTACTTC.